A selection of T cell receptor beta chains follows, all from one sample in a study of memory CD4+ T cells and cytomegalovirus serostatus. Only in-frame clones appear in the TCRdb table, and some are missing; sequencing was by immunoSEQ multiplex PCR. The sample includes under 100,000 clones, over 80% of them seen just once. Material for sequencing was memory CD4+ T cells from blood. These receptors all stem from an adult in good health and CMV-seronegative. The CDR3 runs from the conserved cysteine through the conserved F or W. The order of the fields is V gene, clone size, J gene, D gene, CDR3 DNA, CDR3 protein. The D gene is left open where the match is weak. The size of a clone is reported for some rows only, either as once, few or many, or as a class for expanded clones.

v_gene: TRBV5-1
abundance: NA
j_gene: TRBJ2-3
d_gene: NA
CDR3nt: TGCGCCAGCAGCCTCCCCGGTTCCAGGGTCGGCACAGATACGCAGTATTTT
CDR3aa: CASSLPGSRVGTDTQYF

v_gene: TRBV30
abundance: NA
j_gene: TRBJ2-7
d_gene: NA
CDR3nt: TGTGCCTGGAGTGCCCCCTCAGGGGCGCGGGAGCAGTACTTC
CDR3aa: CAWSAPSGAREQYF

v_gene: TRBV19
abundance: NA
j_gene: TRBJ1-1
d_gene: TRBD1
CDR3nt: TGTGCCAGTAGTACGATCAGGGGTGGGACAGTGAACACTGAAGCTTTCTTT
CDR3aa: CASSTIRGGTVNTEAFF

v_gene: TRBV14
abundance: NA
j_gene: TRBJ1-2
d_gene: TRBD1
CDR3nt: TGTGCCAGCAGCCCGGACAGGGCAAATTATGGCTACACCTTC
CDR3aa: CASSPDRANYGYTF

v_gene: TRBV19
abundance: once
j_gene: TRBJ2-7
d_gene: TRBD1
CDR3nt: TGTGCCAGTAGAGGGGACAGGGGTACCTACGAGCAGTACTTC
CDR3aa: CASRGDRGTYEQYF

v_gene: TRBV10-1
abundance: NA
j_gene: TRBJ2-7
d_gene: TRBD2
CDR3nt: TGCGCCACCACTAATCTGGCTAGCGGGGACTTCACCTACGAGCAGTACTTC
CDR3aa: CATTNLASGDFTYEQYF

v_gene: TRBV11-2
abundance: NA
j_gene: TRBJ1-4
d_gene: TRBD1
CDR3nt: TGTGCCAGCAGCCTTGGACAGGGTGTTAATGAAAAACTGTTTTTT
CDR3aa: CASSLGQGVNEKLFF

v_gene: TRBV5-4
abundance: few
j_gene: TRBJ1-1
d_gene: NA
CDR3nt: TGTGCCAGCAGCTTGACAGGAGACACTGAAGCTTTCTTT
CDR3aa: CASSLTGDTEAFF

v_gene: TRBV5-1
abundance: NA
j_gene: TRBJ1-5
d_gene: TRBD1
CDR3nt: TGCGCCAGCAGCCCCGACAGGGCGGATCAGCCCCAGCATTTT
CDR3aa: CASSPDRADQPQHF

v_gene: TRBV6-1
abundance: NA
j_gene: TRBJ2-2
d_gene: TRBD2
CDR3nt: TGTGCCAGCAGGGGGACTAGCGGGGGGATCGGGGAGCTGTTTTTT
CDR3aa: CASRGTSGGIGELFF

v_gene: TRBV27
abundance: NA
j_gene: TRBJ1-2
d_gene: NA
CDR3nt: TGTGCCAGCGCCGGCCACCGGGCACAGAACTATGGCTACACCTTC
CDR3aa: CASAGHRAQNYGYTF

v_gene: TRBV7-9
abundance: NA
j_gene: TRBJ1-3
d_gene: TRBD1
CDR3nt: TGTGCCAGCAGTCGACAGGGTGCTGGAAACACCATATATTTT
CDR3aa: CASSRQGAGNTIYF

v_gene: TRBV7-2
abundance: NA
j_gene: TRBJ2-2
d_gene: NA
CDR3nt: TGTGCCAGCAGCTTAGTAATCGCTCCCGTGGGGGTGTTGTTTTTT
CDR3aa: CASSLVIAPVGVLFF

v_gene: TRBV4-3
abundance: NA
j_gene: TRBJ2-2
d_gene: TRBD2
CDR3nt: TGCGCCAGCAGCCCTGGGACTAGCGGGCCCGACGGGGAGCTGTTTTTT
CDR3aa: CASSPGTSGPDGELFF

v_gene: TRBV7-2
abundance: NA
j_gene: TRBJ2-5
d_gene: NA
CDR3nt: TGTGCCAGCACAGGGTTTCAAGAGACCCAGTACTTC
CDR3aa: CASTGFQETQYF

v_gene: TRBV10-3
abundance: NA
j_gene: TRBJ2-5
d_gene: NA
CDR3nt: TGTGCCATCAGTGCTGGAATCCAAGAGACCCAGTACTTC
CDR3aa: CAISAGIQETQYF

v_gene: TRBV9
abundance: NA
j_gene: TRBJ2-2
d_gene: NA
CDR3nt: TGTGCCAGCAGCGCCTCCGGGACTTCGCGCACCGGGGAGCTGTTTTTT
CDR3aa: CASSASGTSRTGELFF

v_gene: TRBV7-2
abundance: once
j_gene: TRBJ1-2
d_gene: NA
CDR3nt: TGTGCCAGCAGCTTGGGGGGCCGCGGATATGGCTACACCTTC
CDR3aa: CASSLGGRGYGYTF

v_gene: TRBV19
abundance: NA
j_gene: TRBJ1-5
d_gene: NA
CDR3nt: TGTGCCAGTAGTATATATGCGCAGGCCTTCAATCAGCCCCAGCATTTT
CDR3aa: CASSIYAQAFNQPQHF

v_gene: TRBV2
abundance: NA
j_gene: TRBJ1-5
d_gene: NA
CDR3nt: TGTGCCAGCAGACTAGGGGTCGGCGGCAATCAGCCCCAGCATTTT
CDR3aa: CASRLGVGGNQPQHF

v_gene: TRBV18
abundance: once
j_gene: TRBJ2-3
d_gene: TRBD2
CDR3nt: TGTGCCAGCTCACCTATAAGCGGGGGGCGCACAGATACGCAGTATTTT
CDR3aa: CASSPISGGRTDTQYF

v_gene: TRBV18
abundance: NA
j_gene: TRBJ1-3
d_gene: NA
CDR3nt: TGTGCCAGCTCACCCGAAGCCCCGTACGGCTCTGGAAACACCATATATTTT
CDR3aa: CASSPEAPYGSGNTIYF

v_gene: TRBV18
abundance: few
j_gene: TRBJ1-6
d_gene: TRBD1
CDR3nt: TGTGCCAGCTCATCAACCGGGACAGGGGAGTCACCCCTCCACTTT
CDR3aa: CASSSTGTGESPLHF